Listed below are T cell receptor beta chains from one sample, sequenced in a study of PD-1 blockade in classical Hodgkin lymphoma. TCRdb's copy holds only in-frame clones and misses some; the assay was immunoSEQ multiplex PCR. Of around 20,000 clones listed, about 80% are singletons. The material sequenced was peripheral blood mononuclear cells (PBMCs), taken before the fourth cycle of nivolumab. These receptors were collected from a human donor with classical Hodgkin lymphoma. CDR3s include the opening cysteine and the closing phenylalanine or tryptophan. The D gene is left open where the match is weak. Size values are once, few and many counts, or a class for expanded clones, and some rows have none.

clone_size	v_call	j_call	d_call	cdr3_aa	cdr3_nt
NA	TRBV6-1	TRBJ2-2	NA	CASSEQQNTGELFF	TGTGCCAGCAGCGAACAGCAGAACACCGGGGAGCTGTTTTTT
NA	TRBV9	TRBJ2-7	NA	CASSEGPDSSYEQYF	TGTGCCAGCAGCGAGGGACCTGACAGTTCCTACGAGCAGTACTTC
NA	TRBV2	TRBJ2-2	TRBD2	CASSDKLAGTGGELFF	TGTGCCAGCAGTGATAAACTAGCGGGAACCGGAGGGGAGCTGTTTTTT
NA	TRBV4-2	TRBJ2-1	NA	CASSQEGMTRILHEQFF	TGTGCCAGCAGCCAAGAGGGAATGACTAGAATTTTACACGAGCAGTTCTTC
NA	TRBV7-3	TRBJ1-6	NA	CASSLNRNNSPLHF	TGTGCCAGCAGCTTAAACCGCAATAATTCACCCCTCCACTTT
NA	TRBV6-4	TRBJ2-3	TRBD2	CASSGSGEDTQYF	TGTGCCAGCAGTGGTAGCGGGGAGGATACGCAGTATTTT
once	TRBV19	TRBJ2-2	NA	CASGIAVGSGELFF	TGTGCCAGCGGAATAGCGGTAGGATCCGGGGAGCTGTTTTTT
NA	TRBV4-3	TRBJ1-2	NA	CASSQDGRGSYGYTF	TGCGCCAGCAGCCAAGATGGGAGAGGCAGCTATGGCTACACCTTC
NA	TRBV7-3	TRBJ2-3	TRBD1	CASNLDRVKGTQYF	TGTGCCAGCAACCTTGACAGGGTTAAGGGTACGCAGTATTTT
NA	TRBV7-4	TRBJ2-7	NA	CASSPWGGYEQYF	TGTGCCAGCAGTCCATGGGGAGGCTACGAGCAGTACTTC